Detailed here is one T cell receptor beta chain. The method was immunoSEQ multiplex PCR; TCRdb's version includes in-frame clones alone and lacks a portion of them. The table shows tens of thousands of clones, with 94% occurring only once. The germline CDR1 and CDR2 sequences are LNHDA and SQIVND (reference sequence). The CDR3 extends over 15 amino acids. Trimming removed 4 bases at V and 5 bases at J, with 15 bases between. This sample is drawn from a study of control samples from healthy donors and cancer patients. The sequenced material came from blood. The chain recombines TRBV19 with TRBJ1-5; D gene unclear. This clonotype was obtained from a man younger than 40 in good health. CDR3 amino acids: CASSNGGRSDQPQHF. The CDR3 region has the DNA TGTGCCAGTAGTAACGGAGGCAGGTCAGATCAGCCCCAGCATTTT.